The clone carrying this T cell receptor beta chain came up a few times. What it binds is not known. 13 Jbeta primers and 60 Vbeta primers were used for the PCR. Clones were read by immunoSEQ multiplex PCR, and TCRdb kept only the in-frame ones, dropping some. Of around 100,000 clones detected, roughly a tenth appear once; the ten largest clones hold under 6%. This sample is drawn from a study of cytomegalovirus exposure and HLA in healthy donors. Broader study findings: Researchers catalogued about 150 TCR beta chains as cytomegalovirus-associated. A later analysis showed HLA-associated TCR beta chains outstripping equally common others in clonal expansion.

The CDR3 length is 14 residues. The V and J ends lost 4 bases and 3 bases, in that order; junction bases with no gene match: 4. Germline V gives CDR1 MNHEY, CDR2 SVGAGI. The sequenced material came from PBMCs. This chain links TRBV6-5 with TRBJ2-7; 9 nucleotides match TRBD2. The source of this sequence is a man between 40 and 49 years old in good health and CMV-seropositive. CDR3 loop: CASSLTSGNYEQYF. The CDR3, as DNA: TGTGCCAGCAGTTTGACTAGCGGAAACTACGAGCAGTACTTC.